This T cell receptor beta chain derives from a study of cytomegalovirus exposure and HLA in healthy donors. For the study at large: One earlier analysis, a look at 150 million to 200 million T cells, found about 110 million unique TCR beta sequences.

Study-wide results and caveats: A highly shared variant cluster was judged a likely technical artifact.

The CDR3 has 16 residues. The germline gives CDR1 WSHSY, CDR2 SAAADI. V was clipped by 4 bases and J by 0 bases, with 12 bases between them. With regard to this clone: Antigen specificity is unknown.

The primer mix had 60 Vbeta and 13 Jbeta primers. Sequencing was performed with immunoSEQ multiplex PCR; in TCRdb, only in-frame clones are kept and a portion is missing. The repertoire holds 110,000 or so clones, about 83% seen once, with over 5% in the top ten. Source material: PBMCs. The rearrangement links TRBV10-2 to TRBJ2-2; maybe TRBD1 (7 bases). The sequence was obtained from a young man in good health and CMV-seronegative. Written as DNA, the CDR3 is TGCGCCAGCAGTGGCCAGGGGGGAGCGAACACCGGGGAGCTGTTTTTT. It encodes CASSGQGGANTGELFF.